What follows are 32 T cell receptor beta chains derived from one specimen sequenced in a study of blood T cell repertoires in COVID-19. TCRdb keeps only in-frame clones here, not all; method: immunoSEQ multiplex PCR. The data contain roughly 200,000 clones, less than 90% of them seen just once; the ten biggest clones take up 3.1%. Material: PBMCs or T cells enriched from blood (not recorded which). The receptor source for this set is a woman in her forties or fifties in a cohort exposed to, infected with or recovered from COVID-19 (not recorded which).

The genes are TRBV7-3 and TRBJ1-5, with D possibly being TRBD1 (5 bases). Trimming shortened V by 3 bases and J by 1 base, and 10 bases separated the two germline ends. Germline V gene data show CDR1 as SGHTA and CDR2 as FQGTGA. CDR3 length: 15 amino acids. Here the CDR3 DNA reads TGTGCCAGCAGCTTGGAGGGGTTGAGCAATCAGCCCCAGCATTTT. Its translation is CASSLEGLSNQPQHF.

The chain couples TRBV9 to TRBJ1-3; D remains ambiguous. V was trimmed by 2 bases and J by 1 base, leaving 10 bases between them. Germline V gene lookup returns CDR1 SGDLS and CDR2 YYNGEE. The CDR3 extends over 15 amino acids. The CDR3 loop reads CASSVSVASGNTIYF. The CDR3 coding sequence is TGTGCCAGCAGCGTGTCTGTGGCTTCTGGAAACACCATATATTTT.

This sequence joins TRBV13 and TRBJ2-2; no reliable D call. The CDR3 is 15 residues long. Germline V CDR1 and CDR2: PRHDT, FYEKMQ (reference sequence). V shed 4 bases and J shed 3 bases, with 12 bases lying between them. The DNA of the CDR3 is TGTGCCAGCAGCTCCCCTCTTCTCGACACCGGGGAGCTGTTTTTT. This sequence encodes CASSSPLLDTGELFF. The full variable domain, in which reference TRBV13 and TRBJ2-2 provide the parts outside the CDR3, is AAGVIQSPRHLIKEKRETATLKCYPIPRHDTVYWYQQGPGQDPQFLISFYEKMQSDKGSIPDRFSAQQFSDYHSELNMSSLELGDSALYFCASSSPLLDTGELFFGEGSRLTVL.

The J gene is TRBJ2-3, the V gene TRBV5-8; TRBD1 is a possible D gene (5 bases). The CDR3 sequence is 14 residues long. The V and J ends lost 2 bases and 2 bases respectively, with 9 bases between them. Germline loops: CDR1 SGHTS, CDR2 YDEGEE. CDR3 sequence (DNA): TGTGCCAGCAGCTTTGACAGATTCACAGATACGCAGTATTTT. Its translation is CASSFDRFTDTQYF.

The chain uses TRBV3-1 (or the pseudogene TRBV3-2) and TRBJ2-5, with 8 nucleotides matching TRBD2. V dropped 8 bases and J dropped 3; count of bases not matched to a gene: 14. The CDR3 has 16 amino acids. Per germline, CDR1 LGHDT and CDR2 YNNKEL (reference sequence). CDR3 protein: CASRSPPGGGKETQYF. CDR3 in DNA: TGTGCCAGCCGGTCCCCCCCGGGCGGGGGGAAAGAGACCCAGTACTTC.

The rearrangement uses TRBV18 and TRBJ1-2; the match to TRBD1 covers 7 bases. This CDR3 comprises 15 residues. Germline V gene sequence: CDR1 KGHSH, CDR2 LQKENI. J lost 4 bases, V lost 4 bases, and 9 bases had no gene match. This CDR3 reads CASSRGRDSSYGYTF. CDR3 DNA: TGTGCCAGCTCACGGGGTCGGGACAGCAGCTATGGCTACACCTTC.

The chain is built from TRBV5-6 and TRBJ1-1; TRBD1 might be the D (6 bases). CDR1 is SGHDT, CDR2 YYEEEE, per germline. The V end lost 3 bases, the J end lost 3 bases, and 15 bases lay between the germline ends. CDR3 length: 15 residues. CDR3 nucleotide sequence: TGTGCCAGCAGCTCCTTCCCTACAGGGTACACTGAAGCTTTCTTT. Translated: CASSSFPTGYTEAFF.

The chain combines TRBV19 with TRBJ1-2; TRBD1 aligns across 8 bases. The ends lost 8 bases at V and 7 bases at J; junction bases unmatched: 9. Germline CDR1 reads LNHDA; CDR2 reads SQIVND (reference sequence). This CDR3 has 13 amino acids. CDR3 sequence: CASFQRTGSGYTF. As DNA, the CDR3 is TGTGCCAGTTTTCAAAGGACAGGGAGTGGCTACACCTTC. The full variable domain, completed using reference TRBV19 and TRBJ1-2, is DGGITQSPKYLFRKEGQNVTLSCEQNLNHDAMYWYRQDPGQGLRLIYYSQIVNDFQKGDIAEGYSVSREKKESFPLTVTSAQKNPTAFYLCASFQRTGSGYTFGSGTRLTVV.

The chain recombines TRBV20-1 with TRBJ2-5, with 7 bases lining up with TRBD2. CDR1 and CDR2 from the germline V gene are DFQATT and SNEGSKA (reference sequence). With 3 bases clipped from V and 2 bases from J, the junction kept 12 bases outside the gene matches. The CDR3 length is 16 residues. CDR3 DNA sequence: TGCAGTGCTAGTTCCAGCGGGGAAGGTTTTCAAGAGACCCAGTACTTC. Translated: CSASSSGEGFQETQYF.

The genes are TRBV7-2 and TRBJ1-2, with TRBD1 as a possible D gene (5 bases). Germline CDR1 reads SGHTA; CDR2 reads FQGNSA. Trimming took off 4 bases at V and 4 bases at J, with 13 bases between the two ends. This CDR3 is 14 amino acids long. The CDR3 DNA reads TGTGCCAGCAGCTCTACAGGATCTTTCTATGGCTACACCTTC. Amino acid sequence: CASSSTGSFYGYTF.

This rearrangement joins TRBV7-9 to TRBJ1-6, with D perhaps matching TRBD1 (6 bases). The CDR3 length is 17 residues. CDR1 and CDR2 (germline): SEHNR, FQNEAQ (reference sequence). V lost 1 base and J lost 5, with 15 bases in between. CDR3 residues: CASSLGPYRANNSPLHF. In nucleotides, the CDR3 is TGTGCCAGCAGCTTAGGGCCCTACAGGGCCAATAATTCACCCCTCCACTTT.

V is TRBV19 and J is TRBJ2-1; weak D call: TRBD2 (6 bases). The CDR3 runs to 14 residues. Germline lookup yields CDR1 LNHDA and CDR2 SQIVND (reference sequence). V dropped 3 bases and J dropped 4 bases, with 10 bases sitting between them. The CDR3 DNA reads TGTGCCAGTAGTATGGGGGAGGAGTACAATGAGCAGTTCTTC. This encodes CASSMGEEYNEQFF.

The rearrangement links TRBV10-3 to TRBJ2-5, with 8 bases matching TRBD2. The length of the CDR3 is 12 residues. Trimming took 6 bases from V and 5 from J; bases not matched to a gene: 2. The germline CDR1 and CDR2 sequences are ENHRY and SYGVKD. The CDR3 reads CAIRSGGETQYF. The CDR3 DNA follows: TGTGCCATCAGATCGGGAGGGGAGACCCAGTACTTC.

The chain joins TRBV29-1 to TRBJ1-2; perhaps TRBD1 as D (6 bases). CDR3 length: 15 residues. CDR1 is SQVTM and CDR2 is ANQGSEA in the germline V gene. Trimming removed 3 bases at V and 6 bases at J, with 20 bases between. The CDR3 sequence is CSVDRTATDGNGYTF. The CDR3, as DNA: TGCAGCGTTGATCGGACAGCGACGGATGGAAATGGCTACACCTTC.

This clone was counted only a few times. The chain couples TRBV14 to TRBJ1-3; the D is unclear. V lost 7 bases to trimming and J lost 0 bases, with 13 bases between them. Germline assignment: CDR1 SGHDN and CDR2 FVKESK. The CDR3 spans 15 residues. The CDR3: CASTAGAGSGNTIYF. Written as DNA, the CDR3 is TGTGCCAGCACCGCCGGAGCGGGCTCTGGAAACACCATATATTTT.

The chain couples TRBV16 to TRBJ1-1; D gene ambiguous. The CDR3 extends over 16 amino acids. The germline CDR1 and CDR2 sequences are KGHSY and FQNENV. V was pared by 4 bases and J by 0 bases, with 15 bases between. The CDR3 DNA is TGTGCCAGCAGCCCTTACAGTACCATCCTGAACACTGAAGCTTTCTTT. Translating it yields CASSPYSTILNTEAFF.

The chain couples TRBV6-5 to TRBJ1-4; D remains ambiguous. Germline values: CDR1 MNHEY, CDR2 SVGAGI. V was shortened by 0 bases and J by 6 bases, with 14 bases between the two germline ends. The CDR3 sequence is 16 residues long. Here the CDR3 reads CASSYSNPELHEKLFF. The CDR3 DNA follows: TGTGCCAGCAGTTACTCGAACCCCGAACTTCATGAAAAACTGTTTTTT.

V and J are TRBV4-1 and TRBJ2-7; D is perhaps TRBD1 (5 bases). In germline, CDR1 is MGHRA, CDR2 YSYEKL. The length of the CDR3 is 16 residues. V lost 0 bases and J 3 bases, leaving 15 bases between the germline ends. The CDR3 nucleotides read TGCGCCAGCAGCCAAGATGGTAGTGTGCAGGGCTACGAGCAGTACTTC. This codes for CASSQDGSVQGYEQYF.

The rearrangement joins TRBV28 to TRBJ2-2; 8 positions agree with TRBD2. Germline lookup yields CDR1 MDHEN and CDR2 SYDVKM. J gave up 5 bases and V 3 bases, and 2 bases lay outside the gene matches. The CDR3 extends over 14 amino acids. CDR3 DNA sequence: TGTGCCAGCAGTTTGGGCGGGGGGACCGGGGAGCTGTTTTTT. Translation gives CASSLGGGTGELFF.

The V call is TRBV27, the J call TRBJ1-2, with D tentatively TRBD1 (6 bases). Germline V lookup: CDR1 MNHEY, CDR2 SMNVEV (reference sequence). V dropped 4 bases and J dropped 8 bases, with 11 bases sitting between them. The CDR3 extends over 12 amino acids. CDR3 sequence reads: CASSSDRWGYTF. For the CDR3, the DNA is TGTGCCAGCAGTTCCGACAGGTGGGGCTACACCTTC.

The chain is built from TRBV10-2 and TRBJ1-5; the match to TRBD1 covers 10 bases. The J segment lost 6 bases and the V segment lost 4 bases, leaving 3 bases of the junction unmatched. CDR3 size: 14 residues. Looked up from germline, CDR1 is WSHSY and CDR2 is SAAADI. Here the CDR3 DNA reads TGCGCCAGCAGTGTGGACAGGGGGGCTCAGCCCCAGCATTTT. Protein product: CASSVDRGAQPQHF.

The rearrangement uses TRBV7-9 and TRBJ2-7, with a weak D call TRBD1 (6 bases). Germline V gene sequence: CDR1 SEHNR, CDR2 FQNEAQ (reference sequence). The CDR3 has 16 amino acids. V dropped 0 bases and J dropped 4 bases, with 16 bases sitting between them. The DNA of the CDR3 is TGTGCCAGCAGCTTAGCTACAGGGTGGGCTTCTTACGAGCAGTACTTC. As protein: CASSLATGWASYEQYF.

CDR3 DNA: TGTGCCAGCAGTTCCCGGGACAGGGCTAAGAGCAATCAGCCCCAGCATTTT. Amino acids: CASSSRDRAKSNQPQHF. The chain recombines TRBV28 with TRBJ1-5, with 9 bases that match TRBD1. Germline trimming cut 4 bases from V and 1 base from J; bases unmatched to any gene: 8. The germline gives CDR1 MDHEN, CDR2 SYDVKM. The CDR3 is made up of 17 amino acids.

The chain couples TRBV30 to TRBJ1-5, with D tentatively TRBD1 (6 bases). The CDR3 covers 13 residues. Trimming pared 2 bases from V and 5 bases from J, leaving 10 bases between. Germline-derived CDR1 and CDR2 are GTSNPN and SVGIG (reference sequence). This CDR3 is CAWSREGDQPQHF. CDR3 nucleotide sequence: TGTGCCTGGAGTAGGGAGGGGGATCAGCCCCAGCATTTT.

V is TRBV9 and J is TRBJ2-5; TRBD1 matches 9 bases. The CDR3 spans 16 residues. Trimming cost V 5 bases and J 4 bases; bases outside gene matches: 12. The germline gives CDR1 SGDLS, CDR2 YYNGEE. DNA for the CDR3: TGTGCCAGCAGTAGGACCCCCGGGACAGGGCCAGAGACCCAGTACTTC. Protein: CASSRTPGTGPETQYF.

V usage is TRBV10-2 and J usage is TRBJ1-6; D gene ambiguous. This CDR3 contains 13 residues. Germline assignment: CDR1 WSHSY and CDR2 SAAADI. V lost 2 bases, J lost 5 bases, and 4 bases lay in between. CDR3 nucleotide sequence: TGCGCCAGCAGTGAGGGGCATAATTCACCCCTCCACTTT. Translation gives CASSEGHNSPLHF.

The chain combines TRBV27 with TRBJ2-1, with 12 bases that match TRBD2. This CDR3 region has 16 residues. Germline lookup yields CDR1 MNHEY and CDR2 SMNVEV (reference sequence). The trim removed 7 bases at V and 4 bases at J, leaving 8 bases unmatched. The chain's CDR3 is CASMILAGGQYNEQFF. The CDR3 bases are TGTGCCAGCATGATCCTAGCGGGGGGGCAATACAATGAGCAGTTCTTC.

The V and J genes are TRBV29-1 and TRBJ2-7, with 11 bases lining up with TRBD1. Losses at the gene ends were 7 bases for V and 4 bases for J; bases not matched to a gene: 6. This CDR3 comprises 13 residues. Germline assignment: CDR1 SQVTM and CDR2 ANQGSEA. For the CDR3, the DNA is TGCAGCGCCGAGGGGACAGGGGGTTACGAGCAGTACTTC. Amino acid sequence: CSAEGTGGYEQYF.

V usage is TRBV4-3 and J usage is TRBJ2-7; TRBD2 is a possible D gene (7 bases). The CDR3 length is 15 residues. The V end was cut by 4 bases, the J end by 3 bases, with 16 bases between. Per the germline V gene, CDR1 is LGHNA and CDR2 is YSLEER. CDR3 region: CASSREGGQGYEQYF. In DNA form, the CDR3 reads TGCGCCAGCAGCCGAGAGGGGGGGCAAGGCTACGAGCAGTACTTC.

This chain links TRBV7-8 with TRBJ1-2, with D possibly matching TRBD1 (6 bases). The germline V gene encodes CDR1 SGHVS and CDR2 FQNEAQ. V lost 0 bases to trimming and J lost 5 bases, with 7 bases between them. The CDR3 totals 13 residues. The CDR3: CASSLAGAYGYTF. In DNA, the CDR3 is TGTGCCAGCAGCTTAGCGGGGGCTTATGGCTACACCTTC. Full variable domain (missing parts from reference TRBV7-8 and TRBJ1-2): GAGVSQSPRYKVAKRGQDVALRCDPISGHVSLFWYQQALGQGPEFLTYFQNEAQLDKSGLPSDRFFAERPEGSVSTLKIQRTQQEDSAVYLCASSLAGAYGYTFGSGTRLTVV.

The chain carries TRBV5-6 and TRBJ2-2, with a weak D call TRBD2 (6 bases). The CDR3 sequence is 15 residues long. From germline, CDR1 is SGHDT and CDR2 YYEEEE. V was clipped by 1 base and J by 5 bases, with 12 bases between them. CDR3 bases: TGTGCCAGCAGCTTGCGGGGGACTTGGACCGGGGAGCTGTTTTTT. This translates into CASSLRGTWTGELFF.

The gene calls are TRBV5-8 and TRBJ2-1, with 11 bases that match TRBD1. Losses at the gene ends were 0 bases for V and 4 bases for J; bases not matched to a gene: 6. This CDR3 is 17 amino acids long. CDR1 is SGHTS and CDR2 is YDEGEE in the germline V gene. The CDR3 sequence is CASSLGTGGLGYNEQFF. The CDR3 nucleotides are TGTGCCAGCAGCTTGGGGACAGGGGGCCTGGGATACAATGAGCAGTTCTTC. Looking up the rest from reference TRBV5-8 and TRBJ2-1 gives the full variable domain: EAGVTQSPTHLIKTRGQQATLRCSPISGHTSVYWYQQALGLGLQFLLWYDEGEERNRGNFPPRFSGRQFPNYSSELNVNALELEDSALYLCASSLGTGGLGYNEQFFGPGTRLTVL.